This T cell receptor beta chain was identified during a study of blood T cells in healthy people across ages. General study findings and limits: Strong correlation linked observed beta diversity and percent naive T cells.

Concerning this clonotype itself: Its target is unknown.

Each sample yielded at least 5.5 micrograms of PBMC total RNA. The authors ran a second PCR of about 7 to 12 cycles using a sample-barcoded 5' primer and a J-beta primer mix. Each CDR3 protein is one row after TCRdb ran MiXCR on the 5' RACE reads. The table lists roughly 1,800,000 distinct CDR3 sequences, about 50% of them singletons. This sequence originates from a woman aged 40 to 50 in good health. The source material was blood.

The CDR3 region has the DNA TGCAGTGCTAGAGCCCCTCAGCGGGGCCCACTACAAGAGACCCAGTACTTC. Translating gives CSARAPQRGPLQETQYF. This sequence joins TRBV20-1 and TRBJ2-5; the match to TRBD2 covers 7 bases. V shed 1 base, J shed 2 bases, and the junction held 13 bases outside the gene matches. CDR1 and CDR2 from the germline V gene are DFQATT and SNEGSKA (reference sequence). The CDR3 runs to 17 residues.